A selection of T cell receptor beta chains follows, all from one sample in a study of blood T cell repertoires in COVID-19. Generated by immunoSEQ multiplex PCR, the TCRdb table keeps only in-frame clones and is missing some. The sample holds about 98,000 clones; around 90% are singletons and the top ten take 1.5% to 2.5%. The material sequenced was peripheral blood. These receptors were obtained from a woman aged 45 to 65 with COVID-19, enrolled during active disease. The CDR3 runs from the conserved cysteine through the conserved F or W. D genes are given only for firm matches. Clone size appears in some rows only: once, few, many, or a class for an expanded clone.

d_call: TRBD1
clone_size: few
j_call: TRBJ1-5
v_call: TRBV4-2
cdr3_nt: TGTGCCAGCAGCCAAACCGGGACAGGGGGCTGGTACGGCAATCAGCCCCAGCATTTT
cdr3_aa: CASSQTGTGGWYGNQPQHF

d_call: .
clone_size: .
j_call: TRBJ2-2
v_call: TRBV24-1
cdr3_nt: TGTGCCACCAGTGATTTTCGGGGGTACGTTAACACCGGGGAGCTGTTTTTT
cdr3_aa: CATSDFRGYVNTGELFF

d_call: .
clone_size: .
j_call: TRBJ2-5
v_call: TRBV28
cdr3_nt: TGTGCCAGCAGTTTGGCAGGGAACCAAGAGACCCAGTACTTC
cdr3_aa: CASSLAGNQETQYF

d_call: .
clone_size: .
j_call: TRBJ2-5
v_call: TRBV6-2/TRBV6-3
cdr3_nt: TGTGCCACCAGCAGGGGTCCGCTAGGGGAGACCCAGTACTTC
cdr3_aa: CATSRGPLGETQYF

d_call: .
clone_size: .
j_call: TRBJ2-7
v_call: TRBV19
cdr3_nt: TGTGCCAGTAGTATCGGTCCTACTTCCTACGAGCAGTACTTC
cdr3_aa: CASSIGPTSYEQYF

d_call: TRBD1
clone_size: .
j_call: TRBJ1-1
v_call: TRBV24-1
cdr3_nt: TGTGCCACCAACCGGACAGGGAACACTGAAGCTTTCTTT
cdr3_aa: CATNRTGNTEAFF

d_call: .
clone_size: .
j_call: TRBJ1-1
v_call: TRBV24-1
cdr3_nt: TGTGCCACCAGTGCCACTAACACTGAAGCTTTCTTT
cdr3_aa: CATSATNTEAFF

d_call: TRBD2
clone_size: .
j_call: TRBJ2-2
v_call: TRBV19
cdr3_nt: TGTGCCAGTACCCTACCGGGACTAGCGGCTCCCGGGGAGCTGTTTTTT
cdr3_aa: CASTLPGLAAPGELFF

d_call: .
clone_size: .
j_call: TRBJ1-2
v_call: TRBV6-1
cdr3_nt: TGTGCCAGCAGTGAAAGGACAGCCTATGGCTACACCTTC
cdr3_aa: CASSERTAYGYTF

d_call: TRBD1
clone_size: .
j_call: TRBJ1-3
v_call: TRBV7-8
cdr3_nt: TGTGCCAGCAGACAGGGGTCTGGAAACACCATATATTTT
cdr3_aa: CASRQGSGNTIYF

d_call: .
clone_size: few
j_call: TRBJ1-2
v_call: TRBV19
cdr3_nt: TGTGCCAGTAGTATAGACCAAGGGGCGGCCGGCTACACCTTC
cdr3_aa: CASSIDQGAAGYTF

d_call: .
clone_size: once
j_call: TRBJ2-1
v_call: TRBV2
cdr3_nt: TGTGCCAGCAACACGGTCCTCAAACGGGATGAGCAGTTCTTC
cdr3_aa: CASNTVLKRDEQFF

d_call: TRBD1
clone_size: .
j_call: TRBJ1-2
v_call: TRBV24-1
cdr3_nt: TGTGCCACCAGTCCCGGGACAGGGGGCATCTATGGCTACACCTTC
cdr3_aa: CATSPGTGGIYGYTF

d_call: .
clone_size: .
j_call: TRBJ1-5
v_call: TRBV7-8
cdr3_nt: TGTGCTTCTACCGGGGGGCCCGATCAGCCCCAGCATTTT
cdr3_aa: CASTGGPDQPQHF

d_call: .
clone_size: .
j_call: TRBJ2-7
v_call: TRBV27
cdr3_nt: TGTGCCAGCAGTCCGTGGACTGGGACCTACGAGCAGTACTTC
cdr3_aa: CASSPWTGTYEQYF

d_call: TRBD2
clone_size: .
j_call: TRBJ2-1
v_call: TRBV7-2
cdr3_nt: TGTGCCAGCAGCTTAGCCGGGACTAGCTTCAATGAGCAGTTCTTC
cdr3_aa: CASSLAGTSFNEQFF

d_call: TRBD2
clone_size: .
j_call: TRBJ2-3
v_call: TRBV20-1
cdr3_nt: TGCAGTGCTAGTGTTAGCGGGGGGGCGATGGATACGCAGTATTTT
cdr3_aa: CSASVSGGAMDTQYF

d_call: .
clone_size: .
j_call: TRBJ2-3
v_call: TRBV4-1
cdr3_nt: TGCGCCAGCAGCCAAGAAGGTCCTCAAGTAACAGGTAGCACAGATACGCAGTATTTT
cdr3_aa: CASSQEGPQVTGSTDTQYF

d_call: TRBD1
clone_size: .
j_call: TRBJ1-2
v_call: TRBV9
cdr3_nt: TGTGCCAGCGGTACAGGGGGGCCCTATGGCTACACCTTC
cdr3_aa: CASGTGGPYGYTF

d_call: TRBD1
clone_size: .
j_call: TRBJ2-7
v_call: TRBV27
cdr3_nt: TGTGCCAGCAGTCCCATGGGACAGGGAGGACACGAGCAGTACTTC
cdr3_aa: CASSPMGQGGHEQYF

d_call: TRBD2
clone_size: .
j_call: TRBJ2-1
v_call: TRBV9
cdr3_nt: TGTGCCAGCAGCCCCCAACCGGTAGCGGGGGCCGCTCATGAGCAGTTCTTC
cdr3_aa: CASSPQPVAGAAHEQFF

d_call: TRBD2
clone_size: .
j_call: TRBJ2-7
v_call: TRBV12-5
cdr3_nt: TGTGCTAGTGGCTCTGTTAGCGGGGGCGAGCAGTACTTC
cdr3_aa: CASGSVSGGEQYF

d_call: .
clone_size: .
j_call: TRBJ1-1
v_call: TRBV6-5
cdr3_nt: TGTGCCAGCAGTCAACAGGGAATGGGGGAAGCTTTCTTT
cdr3_aa: CASSQQGMGEAFF

d_call: TRBD2
clone_size: .
j_call: TRBJ2-5
v_call: TRBV19
cdr3_nt: TGTGCCACTAGCGGGATTCAAGAGACCCAGTACTTC
cdr3_aa: CATSGIQETQYF

d_call: .
clone_size: .
j_call: TRBJ1-4
v_call: TRBV28
cdr3_nt: TGTGCCAGCAGTCCTGACCTAGCAACTAATGAAAAACTGTTTTTT
cdr3_aa: CASSPDLATNEKLFF

d_call: TRBD1
clone_size: .
j_call: TRBJ1-3
v_call: TRBV11-3
cdr3_nt: TGTGCCAGCAGCTCCACAGGGGGAACGGGAAACACCATATATTTT
cdr3_aa: CASSSTGGTGNTIYF

d_call: TRBD1
clone_size: many
j_call: TRBJ2-1
v_call: TRBV2
cdr3_nt: TGTGCCAGCAGGCACACGGGGGGACAGGGCTACAATGAGCAGTTCTTC
cdr3_aa: CASRHTGGQGYNEQFF

d_call: TRBD1
clone_size: .
j_call: TRBJ1-2
v_call: TRBV3-1/TRBV3-2
cdr3_nt: TGTGCCAGCAGCCAAGTGTGGGGGATGGGACAGGGAGGTGGCTACACCTTC
cdr3_aa: CASSQVWGMGQGGGYTF

d_call: TRBD2
clone_size: once
j_call: TRBJ2-3
v_call: TRBV19
cdr3_nt: TGTGCCAGTAGGTATAGCGGGGGATTAGATACGCAGTATTTT
cdr3_aa: CASRYSGGLDTQYF

d_call: .
clone_size: .
j_call: TRBJ1-5
v_call: TRBV7-8
cdr3_nt: TGTGCCAGCAGCCAACGTCCGACGTTAGGGGACCAGCATTTT
cdr3_aa: CASSQRPTLGDQHF

d_call: .
clone_size: .
j_call: TRBJ2-1
v_call: TRBV6-5
cdr3_nt: TGTGCCTCCGGAACGCAGGTCAATGAGCAGTTCTTC
cdr3_aa: CASGTQVNEQFF

d_call: TRBD1
clone_size: .
j_call: TRBJ1-2
v_call: TRBV12-5
cdr3_nt: TGTGCTAGTGGTTTGCCGCTACAGGGGGGAGATGGCTACACCTTC
cdr3_aa: CASGLPLQGGDGYTF

d_call: .
clone_size: .
j_call: TRBJ1-4
v_call: TRBV28
cdr3_nt: TGTGCCAGCAGCTCCCCGACAGGTTCCAATGAAAAACTGTTTTTT
cdr3_aa: CASSSPTGSNEKLFF

d_call: .
clone_size: few
j_call: TRBJ2-1
v_call: TRBV6-2/TRBV6-3
cdr3_nt: TGTGCCAGCAGTTACCATCCGGACAATGAGCAGTTCTTC
cdr3_aa: CASSYHPDNEQFF

d_call: TRBD1
clone_size: .
j_call: TRBJ1-1
v_call: TRBV19
cdr3_nt: TGTGCCAGTAGTTCTTTACCGGGACAGAACATGAACACTGAAGCTTTCTTT
cdr3_aa: CASSSLPGQNMNTEAFF

d_call: TRBD1
clone_size: .
j_call: TRBJ2-2
v_call: TRBV18
cdr3_nt: TGTGCCAGCTCACCGGTTTCGGACAGGGGGACCGGGGAGCTGTTTTTT
cdr3_aa: CASSPVSDRGTGELFF

d_call: .
clone_size: .
j_call: TRBJ1-1
v_call: TRBV25-1
cdr3_nt: TGTGCCAGCAGGGGGGCCACTGAAGCTTTCTTT
cdr3_aa: CASRGATEAFF

d_call: .
clone_size: .
j_call: TRBJ1-5
v_call: TRBV19
cdr3_nt: TGTGCCAGTAATCAGGGAGGAAGCAGTCAGCCCCAGCATTTT
cdr3_aa: CASNQGGSSQPQHF

d_call: .
clone_size: .
j_call: TRBJ2-2
v_call: TRBV30
cdr3_nt: TGTGCCTGGGGGGACTTCACCGGGGAGCTGTTTTTT
cdr3_aa: CAWGDFTGELFF

d_call: .
clone_size: .
j_call: TRBJ2-3
v_call: TRBV19
cdr3_nt: TGTGCCAGTAGGGGGGGGCTCACAGATACGCAGTATTTT
cdr3_aa: CASRGGLTDTQYF

d_call: .
clone_size: .
j_call: TRBJ1-2
v_call: TRBV6-5
cdr3_nt: TGTGCCAGCAGAACCGGACAGAATGGCTACACCTTC
cdr3_aa: CASRTGQNGYTF

d_call: .
clone_size: .
j_call: TRBJ2-2
v_call: TRBV9
cdr3_nt: TGTGCCAGCAGCGTAGACAGCTATCGAACCGGGGAGCTGTTTTTT
cdr3_aa: CASSVDSYRTGELFF

d_call: .
clone_size: .
j_call: TRBJ1-2
v_call: TRBV7-8
cdr3_nt: TGTGCCAGCAGCTTAGCGGTCGCAGGTCCCAATGGCTACACCTTC
cdr3_aa: CASSLAVAGPNGYTF

d_call: TRBD1
clone_size: .
j_call: TRBJ2-7
v_call: TRBV27
cdr3_nt: TGTGCCAGCAGTAGTGGACAGGCTAGCTACGAGCAGTACTTC
cdr3_aa: CASSSGQASYEQYF

d_call: TRBD1
clone_size: .
j_call: TRBJ2-1
v_call: TRBV3-1/TRBV3-2
cdr3_nt: TGTGCCAGCAGCCAAGATTTTCAGCGTTGGGACAGCTCCTACAATGAGCAGTTCTTC
cdr3_aa: CASSQDFQRWDSSYNEQFF

d_call: .
clone_size: .
j_call: TRBJ2-3
v_call: TRBV5-4
cdr3_nt: TGTGCCAGCAGCTTGAGTACAGCAAGCACAGATACGCAGTATTTT
cdr3_aa: CASSLSTASTDTQYF

d_call: .
clone_size: .
j_call: TRBJ2-1
v_call: TRBV4-1
cdr3_nt: TGCGCCAGCAGCCAAGCTGTGCGGGGACCTTACAATGAGCAGTTCTTC
cdr3_aa: CASSQAVRGPYNEQFF

d_call: .
clone_size: .
j_call: TRBJ1-2
v_call: TRBV3-1/TRBV3-2
cdr3_nt: TGTGCCAGCAGGGTGGCAGGGCCCTTCAATGGCTACACCTTC
cdr3_aa: CASRVAGPFNGYTF

d_call: .
clone_size: once
j_call: TRBJ1-3
v_call: TRBV14
cdr3_nt: TGTGCCAGCCGCGGGGCTAACTCTGGAAACACCATATATTTT
cdr3_aa: CASRGANSGNTIYF

d_call: TRBD1
clone_size: .
j_call: TRBJ2-1
v_call: TRBV18
cdr3_nt: TGTGCCAGCTACACCAGGGCAGGGGGCTATGAGCAGTTCTTC
cdr3_aa: CASYTRAGGYEQFF

d_call: .
clone_size: .
j_call: TRBJ1-2
v_call: TRBV4-3
cdr3_nt: TGCGCCAGCAGCCAAGTGTTGATAGGGAGAAGTGGCTACACCTTC
cdr3_aa: CASSQVLIGRSGYTF

d_call: .
clone_size: .
j_call: TRBJ1-1
v_call: TRBV9
cdr3_nt: TGTGCCAGCAGCGCCGGACTGAATAAGAACACTGAAGCTTTCTTT
cdr3_aa: CASSAGLNKNTEAFF

d_call: .
clone_size: .
j_call: TRBJ2-1
v_call: TRBV9
cdr3_nt: TGTGCCAGCAGCATCTTGGGGGCCCGCTCCTACAATGAGCAGTTCTTC
cdr3_aa: CASSILGARSYNEQFF

d_call: .
clone_size: .
j_call: TRBJ2-3
v_call: TRBV19
cdr3_nt: TGTGCCAGTAGTATGGCGGCCCGTACCACAGATACGCAGTATTTT
cdr3_aa: CASSMAARTTDTQYF

d_call: .
clone_size: .
j_call: TRBJ1-2
v_call: TRBV20-1
cdr3_nt: TGCAGTGCTAGTAGCGGGGGGCAGTTGGATGGCTACACCTTC
cdr3_aa: CSASSGGQLDGYTF

d_call: .
clone_size: .
j_call: TRBJ1-1
v_call: TRBV11-2
cdr3_nt: TGTGCCAGCAGCCCACAGCTTTCGAACACTGAAGCTTTCTTT
cdr3_aa: CASSPQLSNTEAFF

d_call: .
clone_size: .
j_call: TRBJ2-5
v_call: TRBV7-2
cdr3_nt: TGTGCCAGCAGCCCTGGGACTTGGGGGGAGACCCAGTACTTC
cdr3_aa: CASSPGTWGETQYF